This T cell receptor beta chain derives from a study of T cell repertoires and Cas9 in healthy adults (dated by TCRdb to the late 2010s). Turning to the overall study: Within the CD4 and CD8 compartments, the researchers characterized SpCas9-reactive T cells in terms of multi-effector potency, cytotoxicity and lineage determination. The study examined preexisting T cell immunity against the Streptococcus pyogenes Cas9 nuclease (SpCas9) used in CRISPR gene editing. Results and caveats for the whole study, not just this receptor: Proliferation and function of SpCas9-reactive effector T cells were reported to be mitigated in vitro by SpCas9-reactive regulatory T cells.

This clone appeared once. Its binding antigen is unknown. The sample holds no much larger clone one base away, and base qualities are not on file. The CDR3 spans 14 residues, from the cysteine through the phenylalanine. The retained sequence is limited to the CDR3, 42 bases, with the frame set at the first base. V drops 0 bases and J drops 0 bases, leaving 3 bases in between. The CDR1 and CDR2 encoded by the germline V gene are SGHDT and YYEEEE. Libraries were built with the immunoSEQ multiplex PCR assay. TCRdb stores this immuneACCESS table with in-frame sequences only. Part of the clones is absent; in the studies checked, under half of the shortfall reflects unresolved V genes, and no reason is known for the rest. This sample has around 20,000 clones in its table, and about 89% of those were observed once. Together, the top ten hold less than 2% of the sample. Healthy humans served as the donors.

Recombination linked TRBV5-6 to TRBJ2-2; the D segment cannot be called with confidence. The sequence was collected from a human donor in good health. The specimen was CD4+ effector T cells (CD127+, CD25-, CD137-, CD154-) from PBMCs; culture status not recorded. The sequence in DNA is TGTGCCAGCAGCTTGGGGCCGAACACCGGGGAGCTGTTTTTT. This encodes CASSLGPNTGELFF.